The rows below give T cell receptor beta chains drawn from one sample of a study of T cell responses to AZD1222 COVID-19 vaccine. TCRdb keeps only in-frame clones here, not all; method: immunoSEQ multiplex PCR. The sample comprises 57,000 or so clones, around 85% of which are singletons, and approximately 20% rests with the top ten. The input for sequencing was peripheral blood, taken on day 0 of MenACWY control vaccination. The source of these receptors is an adult in good health. Each CDR3 is given with its conserved first and last residue. Fields, in order: CDR3 length, D gene, V gene, J gene, clone size, CDR3 protein, CDR3 DNA. D genes are given only for firm matches. For some rows the clone size is stated as once, few or many, or as a class when expanded; others skip it.

CDR3 length: 15; D gene: NA; V gene: TRBV6-5; J gene: TRBJ1-1; clone size: NA; CDR3 protein: CASSYSIVQGSNAFF; CDR3 DNA: TGTGCCAGCAGTTACTCGATCGTCCAGGGATCCAACGCTTTCTTT
CDR3 length: 15; D gene: NA; V gene: TRBV3-1/TRBV3-2; J gene: TRBJ2-1; clone size: NA; CDR3 protein: CASSQGGAYGGEQFF; CDR3 DNA: TGTGCCAGCAGCCAAGGGGGGGCCTACGGCGGAGAGCAGTTCTTC
CDR3 length: 17; D gene: TRBD2; V gene: TRBV24-1; J gene: TRBJ2-2; clone size: NA; CDR3 protein: CATSHSGAGVESGELFF; CDR3 DNA: TGTGCCACCAGCCATTCTGGGGCGGGGGTCGAGTCCGGGGAGCTGTTTTTT
CDR3 length: 14; D gene: NA; V gene: TRBV2; J gene: TRBJ1-5; clone size: NA; CDR3 protein: CASRLPGGIQPQHF; CDR3 DNA: TGTGCCAGCAGACTCCCGGGGGGTATTCAGCCCCAGCATTTT
CDR3 length: 14; D gene: TRBD1; V gene: TRBV27; J gene: TRBJ1-5; clone size: NA; CDR3 protein: CASRGQGERQPQHF; CDR3 DNA: TGTGCCAGCAGAGGACAGGGGGAGCGTCAGCCCCAGCATTTT
CDR3 length: 13; D gene: NA; V gene: TRBV19; J gene: TRBJ1-1; clone size: few; CDR3 protein: CASRLQVNTEAFF; CDR3 DNA: TGTGCCAGTAGGTTACAGGTGAACACTGAAGCTTTCTTT
CDR3 length: 15; D gene: TRBD1; V gene: TRBV27; J gene: TRBJ1-1; clone size: NA; CDR3 protein: CASSTSDRWNTEAFF; CDR3 DNA: TGTGCCAGCAGTACCTCGGACAGGTGGAACACTGAAGCTTTCTTT
CDR3 length: 13; D gene: TRBD1; V gene: TRBV6-5; J gene: TRBJ1-6; clone size: NA; CDR3 protein: CASRGQGNSPLHF; CDR3 DNA: TGTGCCAGCAGGGGACAGGGTAATTCACCCCTCCACTTT
CDR3 length: 15; D gene: TRBD2; V gene: TRBV3-1/TRBV3-2; J gene: TRBJ2-3; clone size: NA; CDR3 protein: CASSHYGTTTDTQYF; CDR3 DNA: TGTGCCAGCAGCCATTACGGGACTACCACAGATACGCAGTATTTT
CDR3 length: 12; D gene: NA; V gene: TRBV6-5; J gene: TRBJ2-2; clone size: NA; CDR3 protein: CASSPRTGELFF; CDR3 DNA: TGTGCCAGCAGTCCCCGCACCGGGGAGCTGTTTTTT
CDR3 length: 15; D gene: NA; V gene: TRBV6-5; J gene: TRBJ1-1; clone size: NA; CDR3 protein: CASSYSRDTNTEAFF; CDR3 DNA: TGTGCCAGCAGTTACTCGCGTGACACTAACACTGAAGCTTTCTTT
CDR3 length: 15; D gene: NA; V gene: TRBV24-1; J gene: TRBJ2-3; clone size: NA; CDR3 protein: CATSDSPIGTDTQYF; CDR3 DNA: TGTGCCACCAGTGATTCCCCCATTGGCACAGATACGCAGTATTTT
CDR3 length: 13; D gene: NA; V gene: TRBV19; J gene: TRBJ1-5; clone size: NA; CDR3 protein: CASSIGRDQPQHF; CDR3 DNA: TGTGCCAGTAGTATAGGGAGGGATCAGCCCCAGCATTTT
CDR3 length: 15; D gene: NA; V gene: TRBV7-6; J gene: TRBJ1-4; clone size: NA; CDR3 protein: CASSLEGAGNEKLFF; CDR3 DNA: TGTGCCAGCAGCTTAGAAGGGGCAGGGAATGAAAAACTGTTTTTT
CDR3 length: 16; D gene: NA; V gene: TRBV7-8; J gene: TRBJ1-5; clone size: NA; CDR3 protein: CASSLGGLGSNQPQHF; CDR3 DNA: TGTGCCAGCAGCTTAGGGGGCTTGGGGAGCAATCAGCCCCAGCATTTT
CDR3 length: 14; D gene: TRBD2; V gene: TRBV30; J gene: TRBJ2-1; clone size: NA; CDR3 protein: CAWSVGLESDEQFF; CDR3 DNA: TGTGCCTGGAGTGTAGGACTAGAATCTGATGAGCAGTTCTTC
CDR3 length: 16; D gene: TRBD2; V gene: TRBV4-3; J gene: TRBJ2-3; clone size: few; CDR3 protein: CASSQDGGRLPDTQYF; CDR3 DNA: TGCGCCAGCAGCCAAGATGGCGGGAGATTGCCAGATACGCAGTATTTT
CDR3 length: 16; D gene: TRBD2; V gene: TRBV5-4; J gene: TRBJ2-1; clone size: NA; CDR3 protein: CASSFPRAGAHNEQFF; CDR3 DNA: TGTGCCAGCAGCTTTCCCCGAGCGGGAGCACACAATGAGCAGTTCTTC
CDR3 length: 18; D gene: TRBD2; V gene: TRBV6-6; J gene: TRBJ2-7; clone size: NA; CDR3 protein: CASSRAGTSALEGYEQYF; CDR3 DNA: TGTGCCAGCAGCCGAGCCGGGACTAGCGCCTTAGAGGGCTACGAGCAGTACTTC
CDR3 length: 15; D gene: NA; V gene: TRBV7-3; J gene: TRBJ1-6; clone size: NA; CDR3 protein: CASSLGQPDNSPLHF; CDR3 DNA: TGTGCCAGCAGCTTAGGGCAGCCAGATAATTCACCCCTCCACTTT
CDR3 length: 15; D gene: TRBD2; V gene: TRBV7-6; J gene: TRBJ2-7; clone size: NA; CDR3 protein: CASSLGTSGTYEQYF; CDR3 DNA: TGTGCCAGCAGCTTAGGGACTAGCGGTACCTACGAGCAGTACTTC
CDR3 length: 14; D gene: NA; V gene: TRBV6-2/TRBV6-3; J gene: TRBJ2-6; clone size: NA; CDR3 protein: CASSYSSGANVLTF; CDR3 DNA: TGTGCCAGCAGTTACAGCTCTGGGGCCAACGTCCTGACTTTC
CDR3 length: 16; D gene: TRBD2; V gene: TRBV7-9; J gene: TRBJ2-1; clone size: medium-sized; CDR3 protein: CASSHKSGTRFDEQFF; CDR3 DNA: TGTGCCAGCAGCCACAAATCCGGGACTAGGTTCGATGAGCAGTTCTTC
CDR3 length: 16; D gene: TRBD1; V gene: TRBV7-2; J gene: TRBJ2-2; clone size: NA; CDR3 protein: CASSPQGQGITGELFF; CDR3 DNA: TGTGCCAGCAGCCCCCAGGGACAGGGGATCACCGGGGAGCTGTTTTTT
CDR3 length: 15; D gene: TRBD1; V gene: TRBV10-3; J gene: TRBJ1-2; clone size: once; CDR3 protein: CAISESQGGSYGYTF; CDR3 DNA: TGTGCCATCAGTGAGTCCCAGGGGGGGAGCTATGGCTACACCTTC
CDR3 length: 14; D gene: NA; V gene: TRBV6-2/TRBV6-3; J gene: TRBJ1-1; clone size: once; CDR3 protein: CASSAITIPPGAFF; CDR3 DNA: TGTGCCAGCAGTGCAATCACAATTCCCCCGGGGGCTTTCTTT
CDR3 length: 15; D gene: NA; V gene: TRBV5-1; J gene: TRBJ1-4; clone size: NA; CDR3 protein: CASSLSSGLGKKLFF; CDR3 DNA: TGCGCCAGCAGCTTGTCGTCAGGTCTGGGCAAAAAACTGTTTTTT
CDR3 length: 15; D gene: NA; V gene: TRBV11-2; J gene: TRBJ2-3; clone size: NA; CDR3 protein: CASSLDSRVTDTQYF; CDR3 DNA: TGTGCCAGCAGCTTAGATTCTAGAGTCACAGATACGCAGTATTTT
CDR3 length: 15; D gene: TRBD1; V gene: TRBV6-1; J gene: TRBJ2-3; clone size: few; CDR3 protein: CASSEGDRSTDTQYF; CDR3 DNA: TGTGCCAGCAGTGAGGGGGACAGGAGCACAGATACGCAGTATTTT
CDR3 length: 15; D gene: TRBD1; V gene: TRBV18; J gene: TRBJ2-7; clone size: NA; CDR3 protein: CASSPQAQGSYEQYF; CDR3 DNA: TGTGCCAGCTCACCACAGGCACAGGGGTCCTACGAGCAGTACTTC
CDR3 length: 12; D gene: NA; V gene: TRBV2; J gene: TRBJ2-7; clone size: NA; CDR3 protein: CASRGSVYEQYF; CDR3 DNA: TGTGCCAGCCGCGGTTCGGTCTACGAGCAGTACTTC
CDR3 length: 13; D gene: NA; V gene: TRBV7-8; J gene: TRBJ1-6; clone size: NA; CDR3 protein: CASSLDRSSPLHF; CDR3 DNA: TGTGCCAGCAGCTTAGATCGAAGTTCACCCCTCCACTTT
CDR3 length: 14; D gene: TRBD2; V gene: TRBV20-1; J gene: TRBJ2-1; clone size: NA; CDR3 protein: CSASRGLARNEQFF; CDR3 DNA: TGCAGTGCTAGTCGGGGACTAGCTAGAAATGAGCAGTTCTTC
CDR3 length: 14; D gene: NA; V gene: TRBV30; J gene: TRBJ2-2; clone size: once; CDR3 protein: CAWSVQGGTGELFF; CDR3 DNA: TGTGCCTGGAGTGTTCAGGGAGGCACCGGGGAGCTGTTTTTT
CDR3 length: 13; D gene: NA; V gene: TRBV27; J gene: TRBJ2-2; clone size: few; CDR3 protein: CASSWGGGGELFF; CDR3 DNA: TGTGCCAGCAGTTGGGGGGGCGGCGGGGAGCTGTTTTTT
CDR3 length: 13; D gene: NA; V gene: TRBV12-3/TRBV12-4; J gene: TRBJ1-2; clone size: few; CDR3 protein: CASSFRGPYGYTF; CDR3 DNA: TGTGCCAGCAGTTTCCGGGGGCCATATGGCTACACCTTC
CDR3 length: 16; D gene: TRBD1; V gene: TRBV14; J gene: TRBJ1-4; clone size: NA; CDR3 protein: CASSLLPGQGSEKLFF; CDR3 DNA: TGTGCCAGCAGCCTGTTACCGGGACAGGGGAGTGAAAAACTGTTTTTT
CDR3 length: 13; D gene: NA; V gene: TRBV30; J gene: TRBJ1-2; clone size: NA; CDR3 protein: CAWGRTDAGGYTF; CDR3 DNA: TGTGCCTGGGGGAGGACCGACGCAGGAGGCTACACCTTC
CDR3 length: 16; D gene: TRBD2; V gene: TRBV6-2/TRBV6-3; J gene: TRBJ2-3; clone size: NA; CDR3 protein: CASSFFQRGAGDTQYF; CDR3 DNA: TGTGCCAGCAGTTTCTTCCAGCGGGGGGCCGGGGATACGCAGTATTTT
CDR3 length: 10; D gene: NA; V gene: TRBV19; J gene: TRBJ1-2; clone size: NA; CDR3 protein: CASKEGGYTF; CDR3 DNA: TGTGCCAGTAAGGAGGGCGGCTACACCTTC
CDR3 length: 16; D gene: NA; V gene: TRBV28; J gene: TRBJ2-6; clone size: NA; CDR3 protein: CASSSPGRAGANVLTF; CDR3 DNA: TGTGCCAGCAGTTCCCCAGGCAGGGCTGGGGCCAACGTCCTGACTTTC
CDR3 length: 13; D gene: NA; V gene: TRBV6-1; J gene: TRBJ2-3; clone size: NA; CDR3 protein: CASSELVRDTQYF; CDR3 DNA: TGTGCCAGCAGTGAATTGGTCAGAGATACGCAGTATTTT